Given below is one TCR beta chain in context. Its antigen is still unknown. The data were taken from a study of shared clonotypes between healthy human individuals. Study in general: A donor's plate count was three for CD4 naive and three for CD4 memory; CD8 naive had two and CD8 memory one.

Source study methods: Junction-only sequences without quality scores came from ImmunoSEQ, so filtering differed. Sequencing used immunoSEQ multiplex PCR; TCRdb keeps in-frame clones, though not all of them. The DNA gave D and trimming, while V, J and clone size come from that table. The profile shows over a million clones, roughly 96% of them singletons. Study-wide results and limits: In a few donors, about 5% of naive CD4 clonotypes appeared in common.

The TCR originated in a man aged 30-40 years in good health. The sequenced material came from naive CD4+ T cells sorted from blood. Subset specified: CD45RA+ positively selected.

The CDR3 reads CASSETSRTYEQYF. The CDR3 bases are TGTGCCAGCAGTGAAACTAGCCGGACCTACGAGCAGTACTTC. The chain is built from TRBV2 and TRBJ2-7; a possible D gene is TRBD2 (6 bases). This CDR3 has 14 amino acids. Deletions cut 2 bases from V and 2 bases from J, with 10 bases between. CDR1 is SNHLY, CDR2 FYNNEI, per germline.